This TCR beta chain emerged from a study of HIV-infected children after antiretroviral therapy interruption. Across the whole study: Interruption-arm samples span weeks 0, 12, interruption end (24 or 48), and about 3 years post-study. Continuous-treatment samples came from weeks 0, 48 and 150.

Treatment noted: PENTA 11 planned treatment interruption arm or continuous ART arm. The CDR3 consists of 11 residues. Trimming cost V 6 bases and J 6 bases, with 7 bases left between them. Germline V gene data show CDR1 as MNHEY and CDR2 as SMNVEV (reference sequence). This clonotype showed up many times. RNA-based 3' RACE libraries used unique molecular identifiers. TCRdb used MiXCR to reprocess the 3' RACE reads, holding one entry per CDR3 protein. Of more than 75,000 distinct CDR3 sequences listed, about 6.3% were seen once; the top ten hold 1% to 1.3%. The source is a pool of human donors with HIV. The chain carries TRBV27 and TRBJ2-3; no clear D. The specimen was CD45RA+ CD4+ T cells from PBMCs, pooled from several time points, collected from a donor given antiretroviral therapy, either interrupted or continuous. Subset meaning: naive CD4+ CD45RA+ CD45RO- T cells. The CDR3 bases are TGTGCCAGCAGACTGAGGGATACGCAGTATTTT. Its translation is CASRLRDTQYF.